The 18 T cell receptor beta chains reported below all come from one sample, sequenced in a study of T cell changes during pregnancy in multiple sclerosis. Clones were sequenced by immunoSEQ multiplex PCR, and TCRdb holds only the in-frame ones, with some missing. The data show more than 85,000 clones, with over 85% seen just once and under 1.5% held by the top ten. The source material was peripheral blood, sampled in the third trimester of pregnancy. All receptors derive from a female donor in good health, enrolled as a control in a pregnancy study.

J is TRBJ2-7 and V is TRBV15, with 10 nucleotides matching TRBD2. J gave up 2 bases and V 3 bases, and 7 bases lay outside the gene matches. The CDR3 sequence is 16 residues long. The germline V gene has CDR1 LNHNV and CDR2 YYDKDF (reference sequence). The CDR3: CATSRGGLAGAYEQYF. The CDR3 DNA follows: TGTGCCACCAGCAGGGGGGGGCTAGCGGGGGCCTACGAGCAGTACTTC. Full variable domain (outside the CDR3, taken from reference TRBV15 and TRBJ2-7): DAMVIQNPRYQVTQFGKPVTLSCSQTLNHNVMYWYQQKSSQAPKLLFHYYDKDFNNEADTPDNFQSRRPNTSFCFLDIRSPGLGDTAMYLCATSRGGLAGAYEQYFGPGTRLTVT.

The chain recombines TRBV28 with TRBJ2-3; perhaps TRBD2 as D (5 bases). The V end was cut by 2 bases, the J end by 3 bases, with 18 bases between. The CDR3 totals 17 residues. CDR1 is MDHEN, CDR2 SYDVKM, per germline. This CDR3 is CASSLRLAKGTTDTQYF. CDR3 coding DNA: TGTGCCAGCAGTTTAAGGCTAGCCAAGGGCACGACAGATACGCAGTATTTT.

V usage is TRBV15 and J usage is TRBJ2-3; 7 positions agree with TRBD2. V dropped 0 bases and J dropped 6; count of bases not matched to a gene: 12. Germline V CDR1 and CDR2: LNHNV, YYDKDF (reference sequence). CDR3 size: 17 residues. CDR3: CATSRDQKGLSQDTQYF. The CDR3 bases are TGTGCCACCAGCAGAGATCAAAAGGGACTATCCCAGGATACGCAGTATTTT.

In its sample, this clone was seen a few times. This chain links TRBV2 with TRBJ1-2; D remains unclear. Trimming removed 11 bases at V and 8 bases at J, with 18 bases between. Germline V gene sequence: CDR1 SNHLY, CDR2 FYNNEI. The CDR3 extends over 12 amino acids. The CDR3 region has the DNA TGTGCCCCCAAGGAGGGTTTAGAGGGCTACACCTTC. Its translation is CAPKEGLEGYTF.

With regard to this clone: This same CDR3 is encoded by further DNA sequences in the sample. The V gene is TRBV5-1, the J gene TRBJ2-7, with D possibly matching TRBD1 (5 bases). The CDR3 consists of 13 residues. Germline V gene data show CDR1 as SGHRS and CDR2 as YFSETQ. Trimming cost V 0 bases and J 2 bases, with 6 bases left between them. The CDR3 DNA reads TGCGCCAGCAGCTTGGACAGGCCCTACGAGCAGTACTTC. This encodes CASSLDRPYEQYF.

CDR3 in DNA: TGCGCCAGCAGCCACGTAGGGGGCGAAGAGACCCAGTACTTC. Protein sequence: CASSHVGGEETQYF. The chain uses TRBV4-1 and TRBJ2-5; 7 bases are shared with TRBD1. The CDR3 contains 14 residues. Trimming at V came to 3 bases and at J to 3 bases, leaving 4 bases not matched to a gene. The germline gives CDR1 MGHRA, CDR2 YSYEKL.

V is TRBV11-2 and J is TRBJ2-4; D uncertain. Germline V gives CDR1 SGHAT, CDR2 FQNNGV. The ends were cut back, 6 bases at V and 0 bases at J, with 9 bases in the middle. CDR3 length: 14 residues. This CDR3 reads CASRNELAKNIQYF. The CDR3 nucleotides read TGTGCCAGCAGGAACGAGTTAGCCAAAAACATTCAGTACTTC.

The chain employs TRBV5-1 and TRBJ2-5, with 8 bases identical to TRBD2. The germline gives CDR1 SGHRS, CDR2 YFSETQ. The CDR3 sequence is 15 residues long. The V segment lost 6 bases and the J segment 3 bases; nucleotides outside the gene matches: 10. CDR3 sequence (DNA): TGCGCCAGCACGACGGGAGAAGCGGGAGAAGAGACCCAGTACTTC. Translated: CASTTGEAGEETQYF.

This clone was picked up one time. The genes are TRBV7-9 and TRBJ2-3; 7 positions match TRBD2. After removal of 6 bases from V and 1 base from J, the junction contained 7 bases not matched to a gene. CDR3 size: 15 residues. In germline, CDR1 is SEHNR, CDR2 FQNEAQ (reference sequence). The CDR3 nucleotides are TGTGCCAGCAGTCTGGTAGCGGGTGGCACAGATACGCAGTATTTT. It translates to CASSLVAGGTDTQYF. Based on the CDR3 plus reference TRBV7-9 and TRBJ2-3, the full variable domain is DTGVSQNPRHKITKRGQNVTFRCDPISEHNRLYWYRQTLGQGPEFLTYFQNEAQLEKSRLLSDRFSAERPKGSFSTLEIQRTEQGDSAMYLCASSLVAGGTDTQYFGPGTRLTVL.

The chain is built from TRBV9 and TRBJ2-2, with 14 nucleotides matching TRBD2. The junction had 4 bases not matched to a gene; V was cut back by 0 bases and J by 0 bases. This CDR3 comprises 19 residues. Germline CDR1 is SGDLS and CDR2 is YYNGEE. CDR3: CASSVVGLAGDSNTGELFF. CDR3 bases: TGTGCCAGCAGCGTAGTGGGACTAGCGGGAGACTCGAACACCGGGGAGCTGTTTTTT.

J is TRBJ2-7 and V is TRBV27, with D tentatively TRBD2 (6 bases). CDR3 length equals 15 residues. With 2 bases removed from V and 2 bases from J, the gap between germline ends came to 13 bases. Germline-derived CDR1 and CDR2 are MNHEY and SMNVEV (reference sequence). As DNA, the CDR3 is TGTGCCAGCAGTTTAAATTCGGGCGGGGCCTACGAGCAGTACTTC. It codes for CASSLNSGGAYEQYF.

The chain joins TRBV28 to TRBJ2-7, with 9 bases identical to TRBD1. The CDR3 sequence is 15 residues long. Germline V gene data show CDR1 as MDHEN and CDR2 as SYDVKM. Trimming took 5 bases from V and 7 from J; bases not matched to a gene: 12. CDR3 in DNA: TGTGCCAGCAGTACACCCCGGACAGGGGCGGATGAGCAGTACTTC. This translates into CASSTPRTGADEQYF.

This clone was observed a few times. The chain recombines TRBV30 with TRBJ1-1, with D tentatively TRBD1 (5 bases). Germline CDR1 and CDR2: GTSNPN and SVGIG (reference sequence). Deletions cut 3 bases from V and 7 bases from J, with 9 bases between. This CDR3 is built from 11 residues. This CDR3 is CAWSPGVEAFF. For the CDR3, the DNA is TGTGCCTGGAGCCCGGGGGTTGAAGCTTTCTTT. Full variable domain (remainder filled in from reference TRBV30 and TRBJ1-1): SQTIHQWPATLVQPVGSPLSLECTVEGTSNPNLYWYRQAAGRGLQLLFYSVGIGQISSEVPQNLSASRPQDRQFILSSKKLLLSDSGFYLCAWSPGVEAFFGQGTRLTVV.

The V and J genes are TRBV6-6 and TRBJ1-1; D unclear. Germline-derived CDR1 and CDR2 are MNHNY and SVGAGI (reference sequence). The CDR3 contains 14 residues. V was pared by 0 bases and J by 4 bases, with 9 bases between. DNA for the CDR3: TGTGCCAGCAGTTACTCCCCCGGGGTCACTGAAGCTTTCTTT. It is translated as CASSYSPGVTEAFF.

The CDR3 DNA is TGCGCCAGCAGAGATACTATGGCAGGGCGGACTGAAGCTTTCTTT. Translating it yields CASRDTMAGRTEAFF. The chain is built from TRBV5-1 and TRBJ1-1, with TRBD1 as a possible D gene (5 bases). The CDR3 contains 15 residues. Per germline, CDR1 SGHRS and CDR2 YFSETQ. V shed 5 bases and J shed 5 bases, with 19 bases lying between them.

This chain connects TRBV2 to TRBJ1-5, with D tentatively TRBD1 (5 bases). The germline gives CDR1 SNHLY, CDR2 FYNNEI. The V and J ends lost 4 bases and 1 base respectively, with 8 bases between them. The CDR3 spans 14 residues. CDR3 sequence: CASSGQMSNQPQHF. The CDR3 bases are TGTGCCAGCAGTGGACAGATGAGCAATCAGCCCCAGCATTTT. The full variable domain, in which reference TRBV2 and TRBJ1-5 provide the parts outside the CDR3, is EPEVTQTPSHQVTQMGQEVILRCVPISNHLYFYWYRQILGQKVEFLVSFYNNEISEKSEIFDDQFSVERPDGSNFTLKIRSTKLEDSAMYFCASSGQMSNQPQHFGDGTRLSIL.

V usage is TRBV25-1 and J usage is TRBJ2-2; tentatively, D is TRBD1 (5 bases). V lost 4 bases and J 4 bases, leaving 10 bases between the germline ends. CDR1 is MGHDK and CDR2 is SYGVNS in the germline V gene. The CDR3 totals 14 residues. The CDR3 is CASSVRGSTGELFF. The CDR3 region has the DNA TGTGCCAGCAGTGTTAGGGGATCCACCGGGGAGCTGTTTTTT.

The chain carries TRBV28 and TRBJ1-5; D is undetermined. Looked up from germline, CDR1 is MDHEN and CDR2 is SYDVKM. The CDR3 runs to 12 residues. The V end was cut by 6 bases, the J end by 4 bases, with 7 bases between. The CDR3 nucleotides are TGTGCCAGCAGATCGCTAAATCAGCCCCAGCATTTT. It translates to CASRSLNQPQHF.